The sequence of this T cell receptor beta chain was determined in a study of blood T cells in healthy people across ages. Overall study context: Researchers report that template switching captured about one barcoded beta molecule per two T cells.

Germline V gives CDR1 SQVTM, CDR2 ANQGSEA. This CDR3 has 13 amino acids. PCR was performed a second time for about 7 to 11 cycles using a sample-barcoded 5' primer and a J-beta primer mix. TCRdb processed the 5' RACE reads anew with MiXCR; each CDR3 protein has one entry. Of a few hundred thousand distinct CDR3 sequences listed, 25% to 30% are singletons. Findings and limits, study-wide: It was found that TCR beta diversity correlated strongly with the percentage of naive T cells. Underestimates were what the diversity estimates from one million T cells were considered to be.

On this clonotype: The antigen remains unidentified.

Sequences were obtained from blood. The TCR originated in a woman in her sixties or seventies in good health. The chain carries TRBV29-1 and TRBJ2-5, with D perhaps being TRBD1 or TRBD2 (6 bases each). The J call may be mistaken, given a closer DNA end match to TRBJ2-1. The CDR3 DNA sequence: TGCAGCGGCGGGACACCACGCTACAATGAGCAGTTCTTC. This encodes CSGGTPRYNEQFF.